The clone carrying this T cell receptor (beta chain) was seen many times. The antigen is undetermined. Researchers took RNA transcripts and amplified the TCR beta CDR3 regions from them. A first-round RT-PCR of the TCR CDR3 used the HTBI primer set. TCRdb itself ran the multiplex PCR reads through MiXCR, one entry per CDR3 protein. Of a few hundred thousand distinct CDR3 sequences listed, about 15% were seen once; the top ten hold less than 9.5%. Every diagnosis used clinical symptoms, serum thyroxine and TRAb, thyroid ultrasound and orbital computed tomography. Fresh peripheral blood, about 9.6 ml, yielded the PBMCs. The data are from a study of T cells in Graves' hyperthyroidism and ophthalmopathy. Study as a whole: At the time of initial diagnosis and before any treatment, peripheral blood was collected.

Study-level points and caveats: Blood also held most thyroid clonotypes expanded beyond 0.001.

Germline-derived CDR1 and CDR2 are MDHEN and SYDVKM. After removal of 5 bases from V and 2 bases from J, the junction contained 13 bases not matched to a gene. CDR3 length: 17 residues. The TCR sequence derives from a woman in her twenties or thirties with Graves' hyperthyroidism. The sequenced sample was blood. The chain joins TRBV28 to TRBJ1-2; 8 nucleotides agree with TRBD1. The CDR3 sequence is CASSTHRGWGSNYGYTF. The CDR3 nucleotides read TGTGCCAGCAGTACCCACAGGGGGTGGGGATCGAACTATGGCTACACCTTC.